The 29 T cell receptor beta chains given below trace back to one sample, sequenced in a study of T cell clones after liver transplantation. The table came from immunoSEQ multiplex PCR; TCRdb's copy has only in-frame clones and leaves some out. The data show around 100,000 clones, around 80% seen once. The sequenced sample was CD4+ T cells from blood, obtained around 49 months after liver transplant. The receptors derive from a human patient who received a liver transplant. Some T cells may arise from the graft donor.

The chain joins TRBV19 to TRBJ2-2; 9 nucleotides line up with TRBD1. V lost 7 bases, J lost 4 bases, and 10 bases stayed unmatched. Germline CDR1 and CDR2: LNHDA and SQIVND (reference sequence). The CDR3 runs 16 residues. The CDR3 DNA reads TGTGCCAGTATAGGGCGGACAGGGGTAGTCACCGGGGAGCTGTTTTTT. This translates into CASIGRTGVVTGELFF.

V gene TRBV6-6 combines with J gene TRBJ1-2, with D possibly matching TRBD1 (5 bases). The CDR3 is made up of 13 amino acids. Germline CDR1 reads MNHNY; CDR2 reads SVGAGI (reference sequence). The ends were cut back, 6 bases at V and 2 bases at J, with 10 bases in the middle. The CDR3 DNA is TGTGCCAGCAGGGGGACGGTCAACTATGGCTACACCTTC. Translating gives CASRGTVNYGYTF.

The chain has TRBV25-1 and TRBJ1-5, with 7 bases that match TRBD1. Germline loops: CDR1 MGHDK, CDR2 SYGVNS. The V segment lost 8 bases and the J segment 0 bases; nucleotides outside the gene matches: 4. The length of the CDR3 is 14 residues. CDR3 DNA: TGTGCCAGCGGGACAGCTTATAGCAATCAGCCCCAGCATTTT. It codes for CASGTAYSNQPQHF.

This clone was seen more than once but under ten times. The CDR3 DNA sequence: TGTGCCAGTAGTATACCCTACAATGAGCAGTTCTTC. Its translation: CASSIPYNEQFF. The J gene is TRBJ2-1, the V gene TRBV19; D gene ambiguous. The CDR3 contains 12 residues. Germline values: CDR1 LNHDA, CDR2 SQIVND (reference sequence). Trimming took 2 bases from V and 2 from J, leaving 1 base between them.

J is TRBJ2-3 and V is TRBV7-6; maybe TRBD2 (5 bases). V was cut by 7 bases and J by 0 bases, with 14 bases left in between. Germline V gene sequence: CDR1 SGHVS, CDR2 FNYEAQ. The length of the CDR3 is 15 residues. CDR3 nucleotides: TGTGCCAGCACCGGGATAGGAGGAAGCACAGATACGCAGTATTTT. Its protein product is CASTGIGGSTDTQYF.

The chain's CDR3 is CASSESGLSTDTQYF. Here the CDR3 DNA reads TGTGCCAGTAGTGAGAGCGGCCTCAGCACAGATACGCAGTATTTT. The rearrangement links TRBV19 to TRBJ2-3; TRBD2 is a possible D gene (5 bases). This CDR3 has 15 amino acids. Germline loops: CDR1 LNHDA, CDR2 SQIVND (reference sequence). Trimming removed 5 bases from V and 0 bases from J, with 12 bases in between.

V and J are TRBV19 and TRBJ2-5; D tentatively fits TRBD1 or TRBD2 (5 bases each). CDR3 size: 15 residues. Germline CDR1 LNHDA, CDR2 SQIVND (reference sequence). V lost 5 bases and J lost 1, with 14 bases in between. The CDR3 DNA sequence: TGTGCCAGTAGTTGGGACGTGGGGAGCCAAGAGACCCAGTACTTC. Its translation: CASSWDVGSQETQYF.

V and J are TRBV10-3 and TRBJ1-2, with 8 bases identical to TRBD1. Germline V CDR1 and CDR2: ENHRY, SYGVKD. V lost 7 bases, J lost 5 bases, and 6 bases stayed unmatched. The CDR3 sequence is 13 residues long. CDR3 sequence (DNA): TGTGCCATCATGGGACAGGTTGGGTATGGCTACACCTTC. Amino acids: CAIMGQVGYGYTF.

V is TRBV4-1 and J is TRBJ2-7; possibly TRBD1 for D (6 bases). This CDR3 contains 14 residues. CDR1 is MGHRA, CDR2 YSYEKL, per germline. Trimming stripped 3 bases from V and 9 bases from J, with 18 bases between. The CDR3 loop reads CASSHPGHSDGQYF. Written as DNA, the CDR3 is TGCGCCAGCAGCCACCCGGGACACTCAGATGGGCAGTACTTC.

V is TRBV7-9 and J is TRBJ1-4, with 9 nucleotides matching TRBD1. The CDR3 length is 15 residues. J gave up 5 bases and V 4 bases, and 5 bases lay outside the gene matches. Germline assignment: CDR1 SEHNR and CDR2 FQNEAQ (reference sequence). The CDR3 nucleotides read TGTGCCAGCAGCTGGAAGGGACAGGGAAATGAAAAACTGTTTTTT. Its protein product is CASSWKGQGNEKLFF.

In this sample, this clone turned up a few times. CDR3 residues: CASSPLGEGRSPLHF. The CDR3 region has the DNA TGTGCCAGCTCACCACTCGGGGAGGGGCGCTCACCCCTCCACTTT. The rearrangement joins TRBV18 to TRBJ1-6; possible D gene TRBD1, 5 bases. Trimming removed 1 base from V and 10 bases from J, with 14 bases in between. CDR1 and CDR2 from the germline V gene are KGHSH and LQKENI. The CDR3 runs 15 residues. Full variable domain (remainder filled in from reference TRBV18 and TRBJ1-6): NAGVMQNPRHLVRRRGQEARLRCSPMKGHSHVYWYRQLPEEGLKFMVYLQKENIIDESGMPKERFSAEFPKEGPSILRIQQVVRGDSAAYFCASSPLGEGRSPLHFGNGTRLTVT.

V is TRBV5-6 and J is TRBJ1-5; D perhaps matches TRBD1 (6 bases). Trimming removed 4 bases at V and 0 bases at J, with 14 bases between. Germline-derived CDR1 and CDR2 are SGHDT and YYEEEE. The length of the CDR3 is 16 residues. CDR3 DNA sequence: TGTGCCAGCAGCATGGGCGGACAGCCTAGCAATCAGCCCCAGCATTTT. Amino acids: CASSMGGQPSNQPQHF.

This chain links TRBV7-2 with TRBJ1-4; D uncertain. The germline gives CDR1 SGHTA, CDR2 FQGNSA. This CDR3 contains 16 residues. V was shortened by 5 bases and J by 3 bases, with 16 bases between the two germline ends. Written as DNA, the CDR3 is TGTGCCAGCAGCCTCTCGGGGAGGGTGTCTAATGAAAAACTGTTTTTT. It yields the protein CASSLSGRVSNEKLFF.

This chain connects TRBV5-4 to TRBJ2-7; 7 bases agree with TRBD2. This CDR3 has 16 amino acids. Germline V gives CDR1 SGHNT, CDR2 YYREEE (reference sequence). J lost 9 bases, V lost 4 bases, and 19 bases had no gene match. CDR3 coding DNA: TGTGCCAGCAGCCGGGACTATGGCGGACCTATATCGGGGCAGTACTTC. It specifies CASSRDYGGPISGQYF.

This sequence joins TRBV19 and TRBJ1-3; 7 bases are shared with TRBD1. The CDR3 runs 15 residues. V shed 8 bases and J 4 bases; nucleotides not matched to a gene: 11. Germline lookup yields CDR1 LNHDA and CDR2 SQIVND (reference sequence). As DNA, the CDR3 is TGTGCCAGTCTAGACGACAGGGCCTACGGAAACACCATATATTTT. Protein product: CASLDDRAYGNTIYF.

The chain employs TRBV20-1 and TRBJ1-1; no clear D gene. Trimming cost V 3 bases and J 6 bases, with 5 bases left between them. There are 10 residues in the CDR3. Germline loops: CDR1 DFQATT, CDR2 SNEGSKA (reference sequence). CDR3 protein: CSASVAEAFF. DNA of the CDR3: TGCAGTGCTAGCGTAGCTGAAGCTTTCTTT.

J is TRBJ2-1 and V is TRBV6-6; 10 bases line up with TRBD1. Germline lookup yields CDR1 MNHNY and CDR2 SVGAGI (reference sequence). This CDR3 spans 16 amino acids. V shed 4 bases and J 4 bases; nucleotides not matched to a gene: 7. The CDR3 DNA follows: TGTGCCAGCAGTTCCCGGACAGGGGGGGTTTACAATGAGCAGTTCTTC. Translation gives CASSSRTGGVYNEQFF.

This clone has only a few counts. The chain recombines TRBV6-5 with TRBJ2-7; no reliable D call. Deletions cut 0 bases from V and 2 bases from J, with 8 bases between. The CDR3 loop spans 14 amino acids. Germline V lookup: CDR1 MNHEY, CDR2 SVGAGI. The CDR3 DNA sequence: TGTGCCAGCAGTTACTCCCCAGGCCCCTACGAGCAGTACTTC. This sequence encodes CASSYSPGPYEQYF.

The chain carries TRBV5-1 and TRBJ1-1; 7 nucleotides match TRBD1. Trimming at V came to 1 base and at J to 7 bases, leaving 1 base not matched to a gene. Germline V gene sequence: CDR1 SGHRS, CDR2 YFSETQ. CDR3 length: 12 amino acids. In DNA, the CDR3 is TGCGCCAGCAGCTTGAGGGACAGTGAAGCTTTCTTT. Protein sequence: CASSLRDSEAFF.

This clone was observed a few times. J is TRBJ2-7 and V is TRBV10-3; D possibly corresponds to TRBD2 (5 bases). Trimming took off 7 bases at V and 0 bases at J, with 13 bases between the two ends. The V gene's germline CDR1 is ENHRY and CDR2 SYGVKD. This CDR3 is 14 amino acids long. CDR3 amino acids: CAITDSASSYEQYF. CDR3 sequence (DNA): TGTGCCATCACCGATAGCGCAAGCTCCTACGAGCAGTACTTC.

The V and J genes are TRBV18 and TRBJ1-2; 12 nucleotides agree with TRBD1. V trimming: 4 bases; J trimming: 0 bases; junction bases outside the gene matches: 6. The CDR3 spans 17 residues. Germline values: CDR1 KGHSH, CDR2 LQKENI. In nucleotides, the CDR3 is TGTGCCAGCTCACAAGAAGGGACAGGGGGCCCTAACTATGGCTACACCTTC. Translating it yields CASSQEGTGGPNYGYTF.

The CDR3 region is CASSFVTIPLQFF. The CDR3 bases are TGTGCCAGCAGCTTCGTCACGATTCCGCTTCAGTTCTTC. The chain joins TRBV5-6 to TRBJ2-1, with D unclear. Trimming cost V 2 bases and J 13 bases, with 16 bases left between them. Germline loops: CDR1 SGHDT, CDR2 YYEEEE. The CDR3 covers 13 residues.

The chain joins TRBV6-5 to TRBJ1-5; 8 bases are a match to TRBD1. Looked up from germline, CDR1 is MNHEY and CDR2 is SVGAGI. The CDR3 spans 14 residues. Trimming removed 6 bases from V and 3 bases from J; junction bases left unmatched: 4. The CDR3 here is CASSPDRDNQPQHF. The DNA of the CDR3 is TGTGCCAGCAGCCCGGACAGGGACAATCAGCCCCAGCATTTT.

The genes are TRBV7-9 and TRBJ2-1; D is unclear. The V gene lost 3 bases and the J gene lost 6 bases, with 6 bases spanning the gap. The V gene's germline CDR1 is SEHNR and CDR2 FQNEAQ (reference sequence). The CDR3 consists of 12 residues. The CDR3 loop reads CASSLTGNEQFF. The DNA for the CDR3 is TGTGCCAGCAGCTTGACGGGCAATGAGCAGTTCTTC.

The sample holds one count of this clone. The DNA of the CDR3 is TGTGCCAGCAGTTACCAATTCAATGCCTACGAGCAGTACTTC. The encoded protein is CASSYQFNAYEQYF. J is TRBJ2-7 and V is TRBV6-5; D gene unclear. Looked up from germline, CDR1 is MNHEY and CDR2 is SVGAGI. V dropped 2 bases and J dropped 2 bases, with 10 bases sitting between them. This CDR3 has 14 residues.

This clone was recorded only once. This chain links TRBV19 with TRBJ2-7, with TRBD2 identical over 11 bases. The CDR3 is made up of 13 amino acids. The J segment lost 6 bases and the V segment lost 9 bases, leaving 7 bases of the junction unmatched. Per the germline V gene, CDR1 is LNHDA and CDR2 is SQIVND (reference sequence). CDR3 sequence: CARPLAGGCEQYF. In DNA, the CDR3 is TGTGCCAGACCGCTAGCGGGAGGCTGCGAGCAGTACTTC.

The CDR3 reads CASSAYQSGKETQYF. The DNA of the CDR3 is TGTGCCAGCAGTGCATATCAATCGGGCAAAGAGACCCAGTACTTC. The chain uses TRBV28 and TRBJ2-5, with D unclear. The V and J ends lost 5 bases and 3 bases respectively, with 16 bases between them. The CDR3 is 15 amino acids. Germline assignment: CDR1 MDHEN and CDR2 SYDVKM.

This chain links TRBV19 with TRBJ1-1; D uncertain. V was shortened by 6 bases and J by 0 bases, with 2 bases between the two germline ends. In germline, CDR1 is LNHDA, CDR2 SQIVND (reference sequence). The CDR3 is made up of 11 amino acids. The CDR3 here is CASRLNTEAFF. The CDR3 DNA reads TGTGCCAGTAGGCTGAACACTGAAGCTTTCTTT.

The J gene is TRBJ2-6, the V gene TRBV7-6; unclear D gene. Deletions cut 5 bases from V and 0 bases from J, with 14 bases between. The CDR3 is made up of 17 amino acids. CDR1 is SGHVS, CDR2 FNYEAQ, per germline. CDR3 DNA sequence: TGTGCCAGCAGCCTCCGGGTTCCAGCCTCTGGGGCCAACGTCCTGACTTTC. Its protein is CASSLRVPASGANVLTF. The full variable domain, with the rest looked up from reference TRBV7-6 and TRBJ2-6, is GAGVSQSPRYKVTKRGQDVALRCDPISGHVSLYWYRQALGQGPEFLTYFNYEAQQDKSGLPNDRFSAERPEGSISTLTIQRTEQRDSAMYRCASSLRVPASGANVLTFGAGSRLTVL.